This record covers a single T cell receptor beta chain. The record originates from a study of blood T cell repertoires in COVID-19. Cohort assignment relied on participant-reported clinical history. Libraries were prepared by immunoSEQ multiplex PCR; TCRdb keeps only in-frame clonotypes and omits some of them. The sample yields some 320,000 clones, 90% seen once. Sequencing used PBMCs or T cells enriched from blood (not recorded which). This receptor was identified in a man between 60 and 70 years old who had recovered from COVID-19.

CDR3 loop: CASTADYSYNSPLHF. For the CDR3, the DNA is TGTGCCAGTACCGCGGATTACTCCTATAATTCACCCCTCCACTTT. The V call is TRBV19, the J call TRBJ1-6; D remains unclear. Trimming shortened V by 7 bases and J by 0 bases, and 10 bases separated the two germline ends. The CDR3 spans 15 residues. Germline values: CDR1 LNHDA, CDR2 SQIVND (reference sequence).